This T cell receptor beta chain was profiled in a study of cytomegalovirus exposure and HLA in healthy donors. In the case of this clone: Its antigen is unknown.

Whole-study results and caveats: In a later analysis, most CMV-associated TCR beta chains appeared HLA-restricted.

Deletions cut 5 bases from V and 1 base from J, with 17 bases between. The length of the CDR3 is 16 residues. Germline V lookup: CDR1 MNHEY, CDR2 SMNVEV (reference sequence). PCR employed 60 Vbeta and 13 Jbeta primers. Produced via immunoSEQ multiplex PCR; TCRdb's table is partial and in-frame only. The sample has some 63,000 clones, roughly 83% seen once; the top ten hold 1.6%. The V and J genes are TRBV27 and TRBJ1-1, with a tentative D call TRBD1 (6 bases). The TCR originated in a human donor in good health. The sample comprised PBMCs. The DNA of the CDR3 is TGTGCCAGCAGTCCGGATCCTTGGACAGAGAACACTGAAGCTTTCTTT. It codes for CASSPDPWTENTEAFF.